The 27 T cell receptor beta chains below all came from one sample that was sequenced in a study of T cells in Graves' hyperthyroidism and ophthalmopathy. Researchers amplified the TCR beta CDR3 regions from RNA transcripts. RT-PCR in the first round (using the HTBI primer set) targeted the TCR CDR3. Each CDR3 protein is one row after TCRdb ran MiXCR on the multiplex PCR reads. The sample records over 350,000 distinct CDR3 sequences, roughly 15% being singletons. The sequencing input was blood. Receptor source: a young man with Graves' ophthalmopathy.

This clonotype came up many times. The chain combines TRBV20-1 with TRBJ2-1; unclear D gene. CDR3 length equals 16 residues. V lost 0 bases and J lost 5, with 17 bases in between. Germline V gives CDR1 DFQATT, CDR2 SNEGSKA (reference sequence). CDR3 protein: CSARDASHAVHNEQFF. Written as DNA, the CDR3 is TGCAGTGCTAGAGATGCTTCCCACGCGGTCCACAATGAGCAGTTCTTC.

Turning to this clonotype: Germline is not matched at one junction end, which may reflect a read error. The rearrangement links TRBV27 to TRBJ1-2; 10 bases align to TRBD1. Germline V lookup: CDR1 MNHEY, CDR2 SMNVEV (reference sequence). This CDR3 is built from 15 residues. CDR3 coding DNA: TGTGCCAGCAGTTTATCGGGACAGGGGAACTTTGGCTACACCTTC. Protein: CASSLSGQGNFGYTF.

The table lists this clonotype with many counts. J is TRBJ2-5 and V is TRBV11-2; D uncertain. Trimming cost V 1 base and J 1 base, with 10 bases left between them. CDR3 size: 15 residues. Germline V gene sequence: CDR1 SGHAT, CDR2 FQNNGV. This CDR3 is CASSLVFWTQETQYF. The CDR3, as DNA: TGTGCCAGCAGCTTAGTATTTTGGACCCAAGAGACCCAGTACTTC.

The V gene is TRBV12-3 or TRBV12-4, the J gene TRBJ1-2; D may be TRBD1 (5 bases). The CDR3 spans 13 residues. V was pared by 6 bases and J by 6 bases, with 14 bases between. The CDR3 reads CASRKEGWDGYTF. Here the CDR3 DNA reads TGTGCCAGCAGAAAAGAGGGGTGGGATGGCTACACCTTC.

This clonotype was picked up a small number of times. This chain uses TRBV7-8 with TRBJ1-5; TRBD1 matches 7 bases. The germline gives CDR1 SGHVS, CDR2 FQNEAQ. J was trimmed by 5 bases and V by 4 bases; bases with no gene match: 8. The CDR3 consists of 15 residues. CDR3 coding DNA: TGTGCCAGCAGCTCACGACAGGGTATTGATCAGCCCCAGCATTTT. Translated: CASSSRQGIDQPQHF.

Ten or more counts support this clonotype. V is TRBV12-3 or TRBV12-4 and J is TRBJ1-6, with 9 bases matching TRBD1. Germline trimming cut 8 bases from V and 7 bases from J; bases unmatched to any gene: 6. The CDR3 spans 14 residues. The CDR3 DNA follows: TGTGCCAGCTCGCTGGGACAGGGCAATTCACCCCTCCACTTT. Translation: CASSLGQGNSPLHF.

In regard to this clonotype: A read error may produce the germline difference seen at one junction end. The chain uses TRBV6-5 and TRBJ1-5, with a tentative D call TRBD1 (5 bases). Looked up from germline, CDR1 is MNHEY and CDR2 is SVGAGI. This CDR3 has 16 residues. The CDR3 protein is CASGYSGQGFQQPQHF. The CDR3 nucleotides are TGTGCCAGCGGTTATTCAGGTCAGGGCTTTCAGCAGCCCCAGCATTTT.

This clonotype was detected ten times or more. This rearrangement joins TRBV15 to TRBJ2-5; 13 bases line up with TRBD2. V was pared by 1 base and J by 5 bases, with 4 bases of the junction left unmatched. The CDR3 has 16 amino acids. The germline gives CDR1 LNHNV, CDR2 YYDKDF (reference sequence). In DNA, the CDR3 is TGTGCCACCAGCAGAGGGACTAGCGGGAGTTTGGAGACCCAGTACTTC. Translating it yields CATSRGTSGSLETQYF.

The chain recombines TRBV9 with TRBJ1-1; D uncertain. Trimming took off 0 bases at V and 7 bases at J, with 10 bases between the two ends. Per the germline V gene, CDR1 is SGDLS and CDR2 is YYNGEE. The CDR3 is 13 amino acids. CDR3 protein: CASSVEQASEAFF. The CDR3 DNA follows: TGTGCCAGCAGCGTAGAGCAGGCTAGTGAAGCTTTCTTT.

This clonotype was found many times. The V call is TRBV11-2, the J call TRBJ2-5; tentative D call: TRBD2 (6 bases). V was shortened by 0 bases and J by 7 bases, with 15 bases between the two germline ends. From germline, CDR1 is SGHAT and CDR2 FQNNGV. The CDR3 is 15 amino acids. This chain's CDR3 is CASSLDGGKEGTQYF. CDR3 sequence (DNA): TGTGCCAGCAGCTTAGATGGAGGGAAGGAGGGGACCCAGTACTTC.

Ten or more counts support this clonotype. The CDR3 DNA sequence: TGTGCCAGCAGCCCTAGCGGGTTACCCTCCTACGAGCAGTACTTC. As protein: CASSPSGLPSYEQYF. The chain carries TRBV7-9 and TRBJ2-7; 8 bases line up with TRBD2. The CDR3 spans 15 residues. Germline V lookup: CDR1 SEHNR, CDR2 FQNEAQ (reference sequence). Unmatched junction bases numbered 6, after V lost 5 bases and J lost 0 bases. Using reference TRBV7-9 and TRBJ2-7 for the parts outside the CDR3, the full variable domain is DTGVSQNPRHKITKRGQNVTFRCDPISEHNRLYWYRQTLGQGPEFLTYFQNEAQLEKSRLLSDRFSAERPKGSFSTLEIQRTEQGDSAMYLCASSPSGLPSYEQYFGPGTRLTVT.

This clonotype was observed many times. This chain uses TRBV30 with TRBJ1-4; a weak D match, TRBD1 (6 bases). Germline V gene sequence: CDR1 GTSNPN, CDR2 SVGIG (reference sequence). The CDR3 extends over 14 amino acids. Trimming left V 0 bases short and J 8 bases short, with 13 bases between. CDR3 amino acids: CAWSVGNGGEKLFF. In DNA form, the CDR3 reads TGTGCCTGGAGTGTAGGGAACGGGGGCGAAAAACTGTTTTTT. The full variable domain, with the rest looked up from reference TRBV30 and TRBJ1-4, is SQTIHQWPATLVQPVGSPLSLECTVEGTSNPNLYWYRQAAGRGLQLLFYSVGIGQISSEVPQNLSASRPQDRQFILSSKKLLLSDSGFYLCAWSVGNGGEKLFFGSGTQLSVL.

This chain links TRBV27 with TRBJ2-4; no reliable D call. The V end was cut by 2 bases, the J end by 2 bases, with 10 bases between. The CDR3 sequence is 15 residues long. The germline V gene has CDR1 MNHEY and CDR2 SMNVEV (reference sequence). CDR3 in amino acids: CASSLSVQTKNIQYF. The CDR3 bases are TGTGCCAGCAGTTTAAGTGTCCAGACCAAAAACATTCAGTACTTC.

In this sample, this clonotype turned up many times. The CDR3 region is CASSLVGGGEQYF. CDR3 nucleotide sequence: TGTGCCAGCAGCTTAGTAGGGGGCGGCGAGCAGTACTTC. This rearrangement joins TRBV7-2 to TRBJ2-7, with 7 bases aligning to TRBD1. Germline lookup yields CDR1 SGHTA and CDR2 FQGNSA. With 1 base clipped from V and 6 bases from J, the junction kept 3 bases outside the gene matches. The CDR3 consists of 13 residues.

This clonotype was observed at least ten times. The genes are TRBV3-1 and TRBJ2-7; D is ambiguous. Germline values: CDR1 LGHDT, CDR2 YNNKEL (reference sequence). The CDR3 extends over 14 amino acids. Trimming took 2 bases from V and 0 from J, leaving 8 bases between them. CDR3 protein: CASSQPFPSYEQYF. DNA of the CDR3: TGTGCCAGCAGCCAACCCTTCCCCTCCTACGAGCAGTACTTC.

The sample holds many counts of this clonotype. The V and J genes are TRBV7-8 and TRBJ2-2, with 8 bases matching TRBD2. V lost 8 bases and J lost 1; bases outside the gene matches: 6. This CDR3 has 15 residues. Looked up from germline, CDR1 is SGHVS and CDR2 is FQNEAQ. In DNA form, the CDR3 reads TGTGCCAGCCGCGGGGGGCGGGTGAACACCGGGGAGCTGTTTTTT. Translated: CASRGGRVNTGELFF.

This clonotype was detected many times. CDR3 nucleotides: TGTGCCAGCAGCTTCCCAGGGGATGGCTACACCTTC. Translating gives CASSFPGDGYTF. The V call is TRBV7-9, the J call TRBJ1-2, with D possibly matching TRBD1 (6 bases). This CDR3 spans 12 amino acids. CDR1 and CDR2 from the germline V gene are SEHNR and FQNEAQ (reference sequence). Trimming removed 3 bases from V and 6 bases from J, with 8 bases in between.

The CDR3 region has the DNA TGTGCCAGCAGCTCATATCCTAGGGGACTGAACTATGGCTACACCTTC. Protein sequence: CASSSYPRGLNYGYTF. The chain employs TRBV7-8 and TRBJ1-2, with a possible D match to TRBD1 (5 bases). Germline CDR1 and CDR2: SGHVS and FQNEAQ. V lost 4 bases, J lost 2 bases, and 17 bases lay in between. CDR3 length: 16 residues.

This clonotype was picked up many times. The chain couples TRBV5-1 to TRBJ1-1; 10 bases are shared with TRBD1. The CDR3 covers 17 residues. Trimming at V came to 1 base and at J to 4 bases, leaving 10 bases not matched to a gene. The germline gives CDR1 SGHRS, CDR2 YFSETQ. The CDR3 bases are TGCGCCAGCAGCTTGTCGACAGGGGGCGAATTTATCACTGAAGCTTTCTTT. Protein product: CASSLSTGGEFITEAFF.

This clonotype was seen repeatedly, ten times or more. The chain is built from TRBV5-1 and TRBJ2-2; perhaps TRBD1 as D (5 bases). The length of the CDR3 is 13 residues. Trimming shortened V by 4 bases and J by 5 bases, and 9 bases separated the two germline ends. The germline V gene has CDR1 SGHRS and CDR2 YFSETQ. DNA for the CDR3: TGCGCCAGCAGCCCGACAGAGACCGGGGAGCTGTTTTTT. This encodes CASSPTETGELFF.

This clonotype was detected ten times or more. This chain joins TRBV6-1 and TRBJ2-7, with D perhaps given as TRBD1 or TRBD2 (5 bases each). The CDR3 spans 15 residues. Looked up from germline, CDR1 is MNHNS and CDR2 is SASEGT. V lost 6 bases, J lost 5 bases, and 20 bases lay in between. The CDR3 is CASRPTSARDHEQYF. CDR3 nucleotide sequence: TGTGCCAGCAGACCGACCTCTGCTAGGGACCACGAGCAGTACTTC.

Ten or more counts support this clonotype. The rearrangement joins TRBV12-3 or TRBV12-4 to TRBJ2-5; TRBD1 is a possible D gene (6 bases). V gave up 7 bases and J gave up 5 bases, with 11 bases separating them. CDR3 length: 12 residues. The CDR3 nucleotides read TGTGCCAGCACCTGGGGGCGGGAGACCCAGTACTTC. Amino acids: CASTWGRETQYF.

This clonotype has a count of ten or more. The rearrangement links TRBV18 to TRBJ2-7; 9 nucleotides agree with TRBD1. After removal of 2 bases from V and 4 bases from J, the junction contained 6 bases not matched to a gene. Per the germline V gene, CDR1 is KGHSH and CDR2 is LQKENI. The CDR3 loop spans 15 amino acids. The CDR3 here is CASSPTGQGSYEQYF. In DNA, the CDR3 is TGTGCCAGCTCACCAACTGGACAGGGGTCATACGAGCAGTACTTC.

At least ten counts were recorded for this clonotype. The chain is built from TRBV20-1 and TRBJ1-5; D is unresolved. The germline gives CDR1 DFQATT, CDR2 SNEGSKA (reference sequence). V lost 1 base to trimming and J lost 0 bases, with 10 bases between them. The CDR3 is 15 amino acids. CDR3 coding DNA: TGCAGTGCTAGAGGAGCTACAGATAGCAATCAGCCCCAGCATTTT. Protein sequence: CSARGATDSNQPQHF.

This clonotype was detected ten times or more. The V and J genes are TRBV20-1 and TRBJ1-4; D is unresolved. This CDR3 is built from 15 residues. The germline V gene encodes CDR1 DFQATT and CDR2 SNEGSKA (reference sequence). Trimming left V 0 bases short and J 0 bases short, with 8 bases between. DNA for the CDR3: TGCAGTGCTAGAGATCTGAGAGCAACTAATGAAAAACTGTTTTTT. It yields the protein CSARDLRATNEKLFF.

J is TRBJ1-6 and V is TRBV6-4; the D gene is possibly TRBD1 (5 bases). The CDR3 runs 14 residues. In germline, CDR1 is MRHNA, CDR2 SNTAGT. V was trimmed by 5 bases and J by 7 bases, leaving 12 bases between them. The CDR3 bases are TGTGCCAGCAGTACCGGGACGGTAAATTCACCCCTCCACTTT. Translated, it gives CASSTGTVNSPLHF.

In this sample, this clonotype turned up many times. V usage is TRBV30 and J usage is TRBJ1-4, with D possibly TRBD1 on 6 matching bases. Germline values: CDR1 GTSNPN, CDR2 SVGIG (reference sequence). The length of the CDR3 is 15 residues. The germline V and J ends were trimmed by 5 bases and 8 bases, with 21 bases remaining between them. CDR3 DNA sequence: TGTGCCTGGGTGGGCGGGGGGACAAATTCAGAAAAACTGTTTTTT. This codes for CAWVGGGTNSEKLFF.